The following is a TCR beta chain sequence with its context. The target of this receptor is not known. No much larger clone exists at a distance of one base, and base qualities are not known. Trimming removed 3 bases from V and 3 bases from J, leaving 5 bases between the germline ends. Including cysteine and phenylalanine, the CDR3 has 11 amino acids. This entry keeps only the CDR3 DNA: 33 bases, framed from base 1. Reading the germline V gene gives CDR1 SQVTM and CDR2 ANQGSEA. Libraries were constructed by the immunoSEQ multiplex PCR assay. To provide template for TCR sequencing, every sample had RNA extracted and reverse transcribed into cDNA. SuperScript III was used for first-strand cDNA synthesis, primed with a 2:1 mix of oligo-dT and random hexamers. A synthetic immune receptor repertoire was used to assess amplification bias, and residual bias was removed computationally. Per the authors' processing: After raw reads were preprocessed to remove errors, the CDR3 was defined following IMGT conventions as running from the conserved cysteine to phenylalanine. To get clonality, Shannon entropy was normalized by log2 of the number of productive unique TCRs and the result was subtracted from 1. Whether scalp clones were CD4 or CD8 was inferred by matching scalp TCRbeta sequences against CD4 and CD8 repertoires sorted from blood. The immuneACCESS repertoire file appears here via TCRdb, limited to in-frame rearrangements. These files lack a portion of the clones; in checked studies, under half of the deficit traces to unresolved V genes, and the cause of the others is not known. Clone size and V and J calls were adopted from that table, with D and trimming inferred from the DNA. The sample data list about 160,000 clones, and about three fifths of these were observed just once. The ten largest clones capture roughly 0.99% of the sample.

The sample comes from a study of CD8+ T cells in alopecia areata (dated by TCRdb to 2016 to 2018). General notes on the study: Treated patients were enrolled in an open-label pilot trial of oral tofacitinib, 5 to 10 mg twice daily, for moderate-to-severe alopecia areata. Tofacitinib was administered for 6 to 18 months, and 6 months of follow-up off drug were then conducted to assess delayed response and recurrence. The SALT score, which quantifies the percentage of affected scalp surface area, was used to measure disease severity in treated patients. In both human patients and the C3H/HeJ mouse model, the study applied high-throughput TCRbeta sequencing to look at T cell clonal expansion in alopecia areata. In humans, TCRbeta sequencing was performed on scalp tissue and on sorted CD4+ and CD8+ peripheral blood T cells from healthy controls and from patients with patchy or totalis/universalis alopecia areata. Biopsies were taken from tofacitinib-treated patients at baseline and at 4 and 24 weeks of treatment, and a later scalp biopsy was taken in several of the tofacitinib-treated patients. Clonality in the scalp was compared among normal scalp (n=4), patchy alopecia areata scalp (n=8), and alopecia totalis/universalis scalp (n=8). The RNA source kit depended on sample type: the PAXgene miRNA kit for fixed scalp, the miRNeasy kit for PBMCs, and the RNeasy kit for mouse skin. TCRbeta CDR3 regions were amplified by immunoSEQ multiplex PCR using 35 Vbeta forward and 13 Jbeta reverse primers.

The sample's time point label is to be understood as: 4 weeks on oral tofacitinib. The treatment or condition label, as the study defines it: oral pan-JAK inhibitor, 5-10 mg twice daily. From alopecia areata patients, peripheral blood was collected along with lesional scalp punch biopsies. PBMCs were separated by density centrifugation and stained for CD3, CD4 and CD8, after which CD4+ and CD8+ T cells were sorted on a FACSAria. The full study reports these points: Many expanded lesional clones persisted in scalp and blood during tofacitinib treatment, which may partly explain relapse after stopping treatment. Tofacitinib significantly decreased scalp clonality and the number of expanded CD8+ clones among the top 100 scalp clones. Compared with mice, TCR sequences shared between patients were less clear, possibly partly because of HLA diversity across the patient population. Scalp TCR repertoire analysis is complicated because resident alphabeta T cells in normal human skin are also sequenced, whereas mouse skin is dominated by gammadelta T cells. Because the treated cohort was small and had only one nonresponder, larger studies are needed to examine links between baseline CD8+ expansion and response. Compared with normal scalp, lesional scalp had higher clonality and more expanded CD8+ clones, particularly in alopecia totalis/universalis, a pattern that suggests antigenic drive.

Rearrangement joined TRBV29-1 to TRBJ1-1; confidence is insufficient to name the D gene. This specimen consisted of CD4+ T cells sorted from blood, obtained at week 4, from a patient treated with tofacitinib. The sequence came from a human donor with alopecia areata. The sequenced DNA: TGCAGCGTTGAGACGGACACTGAAGCTTTCTTT. It specifies CSVETDTEAFF.